The T cell receptor (beta chain) under discussion was sequenced for a study of CD8 T cells in ankylosing spondylitis. Overall study findings and caveats: Made up of eight or nine highly homologous variants, a TCR beta motif appeared characteristic of ankylosing spondylitis blood. Reports of some motif variants in reactive arthritis synovial fluid and blood predate this one. Significant enrichment of disease-linked clones was reportedly seen in matched ankylosing spondylitis synovial fluid.

Germline assignment: CDR1 MDHEN and CDR2 SYDVKM. V was trimmed by 6 bases and J by 5 bases, leaving 13 bases between them. The CDR3 runs to 13 residues. Quantitative 5'-RACE with molecular barcodes produced the TCR beta libraries. TCRdb independently ran MiXCR on the 5' RACE reads; one entry per CDR3 protein. The repertoire holds 200,000 or so distinct CDR3 sequences, with 10% to 15% as singletons. Turning to this clonotype: The antigen is unknown.

This TCR derives from a female donor with ankylosing spondylitis or in good health (not recorded which). Sequencing was carried out using blood, either unsorted or a sorted T cell fraction (not recorded which). The chain carries TRBV28 and TRBJ1-2; D unresolved. The CDR3 DNA sequence: TGTGCCAGCAGCTCTGTCTCGCTTTATGGCTACACCTTC. Translated: CASSSVSLYGYTF.